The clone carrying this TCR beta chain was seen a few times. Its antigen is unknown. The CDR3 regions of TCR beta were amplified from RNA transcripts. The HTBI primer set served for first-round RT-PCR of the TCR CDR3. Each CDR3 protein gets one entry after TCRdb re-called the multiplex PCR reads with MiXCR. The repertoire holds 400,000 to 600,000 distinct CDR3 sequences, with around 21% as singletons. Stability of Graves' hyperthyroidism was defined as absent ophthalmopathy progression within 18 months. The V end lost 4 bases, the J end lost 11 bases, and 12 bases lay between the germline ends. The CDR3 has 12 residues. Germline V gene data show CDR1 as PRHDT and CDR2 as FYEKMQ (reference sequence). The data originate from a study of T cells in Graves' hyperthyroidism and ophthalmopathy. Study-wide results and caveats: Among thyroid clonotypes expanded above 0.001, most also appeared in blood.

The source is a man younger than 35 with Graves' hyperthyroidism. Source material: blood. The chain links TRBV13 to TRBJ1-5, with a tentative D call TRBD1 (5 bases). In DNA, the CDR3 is TGTGCCAGCAGCTCGGGGCCCGGCACCCAGCATTTT. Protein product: CASSSGPGTQHF.